The clone carrying this T cell receptor beta chain was found a few times. This sample was taken from a study of OX40 agonist ivuxolimab in advanced cancers. The ends were cut back, 5 bases at V and 0 bases at J, with 14 bases in the middle. Germline V gene data show CDR1 as SGHTA and CDR2 as FQGTGA. The CDR3 has 16 residues. Only in-frame clones appear in the TCRdb table, and some are missing; sequencing was by immunoSEQ multiplex PCR. The profile covers tens of thousands of clones, with around 87% appearing a single time and 15% taken by the ten largest. Samples were taken at baseline and on day 1 of cycles 4 and 7.

The material was CD4+ or CD8+ T cells sorted from blood, obtained in a trial of the OX40 agonist ivuxolimab. The chain combines TRBV7-3 with TRBJ1-5; a possible D gene is TRBD1 (6 bases). This sequence was found in an adult with an advanced solid tumor such as melanoma, head and neck, liver or kidney cancer. The CDR3, as DNA: TGTGCCAGCAGCACCTGGGGGCTTCTTAGCAATCAGCCCCAGCATTTT. Protein sequence: CASSTWGLLSNQPQHF.